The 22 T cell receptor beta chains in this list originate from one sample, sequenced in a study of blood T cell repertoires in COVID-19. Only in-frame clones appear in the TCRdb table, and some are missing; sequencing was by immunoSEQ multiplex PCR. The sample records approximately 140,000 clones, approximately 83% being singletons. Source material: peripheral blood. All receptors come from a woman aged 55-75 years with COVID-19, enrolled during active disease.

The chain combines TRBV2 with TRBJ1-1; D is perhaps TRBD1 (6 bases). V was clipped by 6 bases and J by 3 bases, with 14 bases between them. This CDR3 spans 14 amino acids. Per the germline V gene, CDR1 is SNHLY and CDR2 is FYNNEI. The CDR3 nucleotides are TGTGCCAGCAGCCGAACCAGGGGCGACACTGAAGCTTTCTTT. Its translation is CASSRTRGDTEAFF.

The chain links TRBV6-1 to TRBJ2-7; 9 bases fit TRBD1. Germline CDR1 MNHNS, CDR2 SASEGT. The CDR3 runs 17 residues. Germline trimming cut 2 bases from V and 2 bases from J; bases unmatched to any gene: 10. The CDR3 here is CASSEPAWTGVPYEQYF. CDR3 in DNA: TGTGCCAGCAGTGAACCCGCATGGACAGGGGTCCCCTACGAGCAGTACTTC.

CDR3 coding DNA: TGTGCCAGTAGTACGCCCAGGGCAGATGAGCAGTTCTTC. The encoded protein is CASSTPRADEQFF. This chain connects TRBV19 to TRBJ2-1; a weak D match, TRBD1 (5 bases). Germline CDR1 LNHDA, CDR2 SQIVND (reference sequence). Between the trimmed V and J ends, which lost 4 bases and 8 bases, there was a span of 12 bases. The CDR3 runs to 13 residues.

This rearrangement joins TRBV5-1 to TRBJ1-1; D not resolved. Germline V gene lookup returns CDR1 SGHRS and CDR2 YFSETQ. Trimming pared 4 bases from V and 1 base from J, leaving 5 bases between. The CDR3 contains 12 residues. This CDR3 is CASSRGNTEAFF. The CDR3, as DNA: TGCGCCAGCAGCCGGGGGAACACTGAAGCTTTCTTT.

The CDR3 region is CAWTNRQGASFGYTF. The CDR3 bases are TGTGCCTGGACCAATAGACAGGGGGCTTCATTTGGCTACACCTTC. This chain uses TRBV30 with TRBJ1-2; the match to TRBD1 covers 10 bases. Germline assignment: CDR1 GTSNPN and CDR2 SVGIG (reference sequence). V shed 4 bases and J 7 bases; nucleotides not matched to a gene: 12. This CDR3 region has 15 residues.

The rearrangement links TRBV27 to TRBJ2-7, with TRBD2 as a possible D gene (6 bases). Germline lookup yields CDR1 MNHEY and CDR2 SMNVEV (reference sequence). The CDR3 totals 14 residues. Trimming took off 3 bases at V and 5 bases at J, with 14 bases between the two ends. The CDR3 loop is CASSLARGGNEQYF. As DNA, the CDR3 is TGTGCCAGCAGTTTGGCTAGGGGAGGAAACGAGCAGTACTTC.

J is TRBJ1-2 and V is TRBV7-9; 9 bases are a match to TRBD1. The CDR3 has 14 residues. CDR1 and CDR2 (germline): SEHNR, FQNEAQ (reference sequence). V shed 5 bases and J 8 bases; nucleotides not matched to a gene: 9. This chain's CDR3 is CASSGRDRVAGYTF. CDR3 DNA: TGTGCCAGCAGCGGGAGGGACAGGGTGGCCGGCTACACCTTC.

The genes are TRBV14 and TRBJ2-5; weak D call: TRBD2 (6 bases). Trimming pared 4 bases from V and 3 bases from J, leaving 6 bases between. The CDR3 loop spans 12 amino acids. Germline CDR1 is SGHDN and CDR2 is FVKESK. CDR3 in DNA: TGTGCCAGCAGCCGACTAGAAGAGACCCAGTACTTC. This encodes CASSRLEETQYF.

CDR3 amino acids: CSVAIGFDTEAFF. CDR3 sequence (DNA): TGCAGCGTTGCCATCGGGTTCGACACTGAAGCTTTCTTT. V usage is TRBV29-1 and J usage is TRBJ1-1; D uncertain. The length of the CDR3 is 13 residues. Trimming left V 4 bases short and J 3 bases short, with 12 bases between. CDR1 SQVTM and CDR2 ANQGSEA come from the germline V gene.

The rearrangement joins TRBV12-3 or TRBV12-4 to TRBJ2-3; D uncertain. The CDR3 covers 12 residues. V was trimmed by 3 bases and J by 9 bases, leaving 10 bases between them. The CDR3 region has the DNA TGTGCCAGCAGTTTCGACCTAGGAACGCAGTATTTT. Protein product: CASSFDLGTQYF.

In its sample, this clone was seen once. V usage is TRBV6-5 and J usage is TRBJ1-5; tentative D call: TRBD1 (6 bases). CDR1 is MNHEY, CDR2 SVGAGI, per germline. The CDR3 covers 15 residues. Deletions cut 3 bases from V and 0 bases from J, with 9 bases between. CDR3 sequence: CASSYRGSSNQPQHF. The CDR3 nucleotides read TGTGCCAGCAGTTATAGGGGGAGTAGCAATCAGCCCCAGCATTTT.

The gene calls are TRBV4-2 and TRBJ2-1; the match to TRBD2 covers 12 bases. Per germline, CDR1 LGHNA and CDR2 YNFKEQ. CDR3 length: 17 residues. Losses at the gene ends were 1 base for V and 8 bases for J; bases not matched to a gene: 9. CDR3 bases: TGTGCCAGCAGCCAAGTCGCACTAGCGGGGGGTACTCATGAGCAGTTCTTC. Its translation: CASSQVALAGGTHEQFF.

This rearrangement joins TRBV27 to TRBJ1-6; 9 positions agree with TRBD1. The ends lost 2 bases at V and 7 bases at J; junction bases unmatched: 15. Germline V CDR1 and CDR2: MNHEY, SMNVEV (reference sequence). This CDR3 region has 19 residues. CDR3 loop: CASSLGLGQGRSGNSPLHF. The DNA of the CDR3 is TGTGCCAGCAGTTTAGGATTGGGACAGGGCCGTTCTGGGAATTCACCCCTCCACTTT.

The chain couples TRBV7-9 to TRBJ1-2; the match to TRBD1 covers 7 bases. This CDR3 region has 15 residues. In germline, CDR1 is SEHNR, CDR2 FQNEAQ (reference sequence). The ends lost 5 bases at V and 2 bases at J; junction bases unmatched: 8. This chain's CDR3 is CASSVPGTANYGYTF. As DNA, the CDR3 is TGTGCCAGCAGCGTCCCCGGGACAGCGAACTATGGCTACACCTTC. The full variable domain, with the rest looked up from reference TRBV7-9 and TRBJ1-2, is DTGVSQNPRHKITKRGQNVTFRCDPISEHNRLYWYRQTLGQGPEFLTYFQNEAQLEKSRLLSDRFSAERPKGSFSTLEIQRTEQGDSAMYLCASSVPGTANYGYTFGSGTRLTVV.

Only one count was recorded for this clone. CDR3 amino acids: CASSLSGDGLGETQYF. The CDR3 nucleotides read TGTGCCAGCAGCCTAAGCGGAGACGGACTCGGGGAGACCCAGTACTTC. This rearrangement joins TRBV11-2 to TRBJ2-5, with D possibly being TRBD2 (5 bases). Germline V gives CDR1 SGHAT, CDR2 FQNNGV. The V gene lost 5 bases and the J gene lost 5 bases, with 21 bases spanning the gap. The CDR3 runs to 16 residues.

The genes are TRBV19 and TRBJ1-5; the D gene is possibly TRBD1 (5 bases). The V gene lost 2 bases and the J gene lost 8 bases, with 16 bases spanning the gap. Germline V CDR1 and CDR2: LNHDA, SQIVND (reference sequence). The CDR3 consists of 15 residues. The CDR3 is CASSIWTRSEEPQHF. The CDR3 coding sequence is TGTGCCAGTAGTATATGGACAAGATCAGAAGAGCCCCAGCATTTT.

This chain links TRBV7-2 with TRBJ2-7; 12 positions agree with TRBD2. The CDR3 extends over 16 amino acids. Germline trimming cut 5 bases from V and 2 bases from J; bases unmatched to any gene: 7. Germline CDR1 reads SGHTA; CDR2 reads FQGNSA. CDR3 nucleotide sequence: TGTGCCAGCAGCGCACGACTAGCGGGGGCTACCTACGAGCAGTACTTC. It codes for CASSARLAGATYEQYF.

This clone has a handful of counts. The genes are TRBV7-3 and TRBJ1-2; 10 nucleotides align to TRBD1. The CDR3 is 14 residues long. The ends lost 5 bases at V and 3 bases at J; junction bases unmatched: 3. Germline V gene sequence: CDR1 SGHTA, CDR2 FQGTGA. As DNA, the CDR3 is TGTGCCAGCAGCCCGACAGGGGGCGACTATGGCTACACCTTC. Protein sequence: CASSPTGGDYGYTF.

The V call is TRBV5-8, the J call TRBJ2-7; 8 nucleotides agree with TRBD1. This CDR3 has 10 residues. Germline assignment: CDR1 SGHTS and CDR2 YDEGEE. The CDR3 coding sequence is TGTGCCAGCAGCTTCCGGGACAGGCCTGTC. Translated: CASSFRDRPV.

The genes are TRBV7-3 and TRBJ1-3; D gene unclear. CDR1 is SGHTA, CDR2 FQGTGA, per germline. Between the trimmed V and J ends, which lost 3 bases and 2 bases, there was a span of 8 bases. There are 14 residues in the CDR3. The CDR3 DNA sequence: TGTGCCAGCAGCTTCGGAGGTCCTGGAAACACCATATATTTT. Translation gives CASSFGGPGNTIYF. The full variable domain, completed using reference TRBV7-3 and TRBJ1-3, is GAGVSQTPSNKVTEKGKYVELRCDPISGHTALYWYRQSLGQGPEFLIYFQGTGAADDSGLPNDRFFAVRPEGSVSTLKIQRTERGDSAVYLCASSFGGPGNTIYFGEGSWLTVV.

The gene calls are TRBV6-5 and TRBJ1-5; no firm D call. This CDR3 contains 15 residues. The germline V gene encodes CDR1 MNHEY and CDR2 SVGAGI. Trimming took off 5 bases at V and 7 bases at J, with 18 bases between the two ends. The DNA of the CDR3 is TGTGCCAGCAGTCTCTCCGCGGGAGACTTGCAGCCCCAGCATTTT. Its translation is CASSLSAGDLQPQHF.

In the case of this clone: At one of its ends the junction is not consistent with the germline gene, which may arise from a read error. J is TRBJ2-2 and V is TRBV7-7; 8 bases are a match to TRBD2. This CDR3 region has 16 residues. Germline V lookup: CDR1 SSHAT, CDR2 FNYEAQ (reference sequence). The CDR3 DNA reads TGTGCTAGCAGCTTAGCGGGACTCGCGGGCACCGGGGAGCTGTTTTTT. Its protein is CASSLAGLAGTGELFF.